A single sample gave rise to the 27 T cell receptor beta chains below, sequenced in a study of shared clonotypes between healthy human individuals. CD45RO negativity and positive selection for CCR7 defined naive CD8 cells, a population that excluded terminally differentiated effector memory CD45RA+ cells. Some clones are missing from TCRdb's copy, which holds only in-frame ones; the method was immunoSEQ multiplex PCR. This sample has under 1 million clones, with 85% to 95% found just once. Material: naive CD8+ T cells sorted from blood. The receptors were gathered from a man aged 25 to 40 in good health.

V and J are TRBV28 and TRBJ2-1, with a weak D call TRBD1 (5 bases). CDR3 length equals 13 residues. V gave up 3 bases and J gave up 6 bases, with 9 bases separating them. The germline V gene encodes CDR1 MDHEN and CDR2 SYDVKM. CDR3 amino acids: CASSLGLVNEQFF. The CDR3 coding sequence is TGTGCCAGCAGTTTGGGGCTGGTCAATGAGCAGTTCTTC.

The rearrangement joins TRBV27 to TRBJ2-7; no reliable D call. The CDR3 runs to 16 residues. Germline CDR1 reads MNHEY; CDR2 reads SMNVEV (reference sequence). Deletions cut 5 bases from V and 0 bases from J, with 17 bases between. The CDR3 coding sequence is TGTGCCAGCAGTCCCTCAACCGGGTTCTTCTCCTACGAGCAGTACTTC. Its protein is CASSPSTGFFSYEQYF.

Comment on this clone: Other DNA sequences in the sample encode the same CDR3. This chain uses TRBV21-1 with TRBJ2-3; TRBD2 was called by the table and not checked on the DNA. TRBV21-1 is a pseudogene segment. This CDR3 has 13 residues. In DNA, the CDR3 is TGTGCCAGCAGCAAGGCCGGGGTAGATACGCAGTATTTT. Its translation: CASSKAGVDTQYF.

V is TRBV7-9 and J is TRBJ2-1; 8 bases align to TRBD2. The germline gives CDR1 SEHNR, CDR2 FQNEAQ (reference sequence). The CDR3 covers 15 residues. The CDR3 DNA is TGTGCTCTAGCTCGGCGTAGCGGGGAATACAATGAGCAGTTCTTC. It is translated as CALARRSGEYNEQFF.

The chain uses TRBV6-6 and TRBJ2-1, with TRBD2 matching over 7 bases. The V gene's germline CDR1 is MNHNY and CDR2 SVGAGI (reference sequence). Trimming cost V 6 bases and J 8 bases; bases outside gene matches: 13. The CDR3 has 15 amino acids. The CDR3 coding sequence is TGTGCCAGCAGCCATGGACTAGAAGTTATCGATGAGCAGTTCTTC. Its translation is CASSHGLEVIDEQFF.

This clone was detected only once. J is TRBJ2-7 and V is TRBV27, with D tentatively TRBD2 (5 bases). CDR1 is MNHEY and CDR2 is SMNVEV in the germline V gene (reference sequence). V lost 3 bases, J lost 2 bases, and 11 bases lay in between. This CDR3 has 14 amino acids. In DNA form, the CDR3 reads TGTGCCAGCAGTTTTTATCCGGGAACCTACGAGCAGTACTTC. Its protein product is CASSFYPGTYEQYF.

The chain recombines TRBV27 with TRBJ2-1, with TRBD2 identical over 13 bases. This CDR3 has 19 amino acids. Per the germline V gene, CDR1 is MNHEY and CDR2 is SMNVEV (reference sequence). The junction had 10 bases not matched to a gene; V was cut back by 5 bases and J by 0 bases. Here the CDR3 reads CASSPGTGLAGSSYNEQFF. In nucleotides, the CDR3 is TGTGCCAGCAGTCCCGGGACGGGACTAGCGGGGAGCTCCTACAATGAGCAGTTCTTC.

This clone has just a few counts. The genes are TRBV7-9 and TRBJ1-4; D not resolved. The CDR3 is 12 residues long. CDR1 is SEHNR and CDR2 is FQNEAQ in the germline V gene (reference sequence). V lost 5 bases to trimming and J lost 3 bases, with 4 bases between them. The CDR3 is CASSAANEKLFF. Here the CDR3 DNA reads TGTGCCAGCAGCGCGGCTAATGAAAAACTGTTTTTT.

CDR3 sequence (DNA): TGTGCCAGCAGTCGGACAGGGGAGATCCAGCCCCAGCATTTT. This gives the protein CASSRTGEIQPQHF. This chain connects TRBV28 to TRBJ1-5; 9 positions match TRBD1. Germline V gives CDR1 MDHEN, CDR2 SYDVKM. The CDR3 extends over 14 amino acids. After removal of 5 bases from V and 7 bases from J, the junction contained 6 bases not matched to a gene.

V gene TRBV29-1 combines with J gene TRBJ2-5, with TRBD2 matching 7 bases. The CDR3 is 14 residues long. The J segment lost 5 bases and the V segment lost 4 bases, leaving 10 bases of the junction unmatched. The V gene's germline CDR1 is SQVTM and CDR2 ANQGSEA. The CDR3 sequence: CSVVRAGGSETQYF. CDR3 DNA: TGCAGCGTTGTGAGGGCAGGCGGGAGCGAGACCCAGTACTTC.

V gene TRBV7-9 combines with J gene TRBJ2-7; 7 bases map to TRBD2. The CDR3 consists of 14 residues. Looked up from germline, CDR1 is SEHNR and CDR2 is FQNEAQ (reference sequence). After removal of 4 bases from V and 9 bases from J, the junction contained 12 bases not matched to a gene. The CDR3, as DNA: TGTGCCAGCAGCTCAAGCGGGACCGGGTCGGGGCAGTACTTC. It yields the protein CASSSSGTGSGQYF.

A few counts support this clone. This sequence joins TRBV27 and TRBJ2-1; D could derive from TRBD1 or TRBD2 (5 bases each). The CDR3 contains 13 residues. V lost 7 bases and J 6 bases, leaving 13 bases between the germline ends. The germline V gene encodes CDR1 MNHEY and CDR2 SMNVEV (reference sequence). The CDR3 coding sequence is TGTGCCAGCACCAGGGCAGGGAGCAATGAGCAGTTCTTC. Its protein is CASTRAGSNEQFF.

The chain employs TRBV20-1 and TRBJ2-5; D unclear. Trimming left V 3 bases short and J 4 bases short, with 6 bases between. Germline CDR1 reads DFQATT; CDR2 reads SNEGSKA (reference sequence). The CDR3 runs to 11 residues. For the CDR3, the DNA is TGCAGTGCTAGCTTGGGAGAGACCCAGTACTTC. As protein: CSASLGETQYF.

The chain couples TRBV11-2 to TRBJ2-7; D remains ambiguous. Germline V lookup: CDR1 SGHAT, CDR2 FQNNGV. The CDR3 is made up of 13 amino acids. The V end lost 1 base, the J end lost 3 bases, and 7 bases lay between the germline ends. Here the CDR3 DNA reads TGTGCCAGCAGCTTAGTTGGGGTCTACGAGCAGTACTTC. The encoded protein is CASSLVGVYEQYF.

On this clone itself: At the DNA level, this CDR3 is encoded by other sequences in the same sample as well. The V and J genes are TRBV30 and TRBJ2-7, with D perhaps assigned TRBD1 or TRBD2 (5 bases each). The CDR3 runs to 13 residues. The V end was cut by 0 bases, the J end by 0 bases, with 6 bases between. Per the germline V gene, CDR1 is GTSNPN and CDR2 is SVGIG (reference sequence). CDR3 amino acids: CAWSVGGSYEQYF. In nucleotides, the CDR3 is TGTGCCTGGAGTGTTGGGGGCTCCTACGAGCAGTACTTC.

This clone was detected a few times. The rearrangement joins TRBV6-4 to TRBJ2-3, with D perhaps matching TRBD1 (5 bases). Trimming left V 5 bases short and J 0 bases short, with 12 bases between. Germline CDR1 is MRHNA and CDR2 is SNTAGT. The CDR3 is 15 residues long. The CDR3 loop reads CASSLQQASTDTQYF. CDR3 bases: TGTGCCAGCAGTCTGCAACAGGCTAGCACAGATACGCAGTATTTT.

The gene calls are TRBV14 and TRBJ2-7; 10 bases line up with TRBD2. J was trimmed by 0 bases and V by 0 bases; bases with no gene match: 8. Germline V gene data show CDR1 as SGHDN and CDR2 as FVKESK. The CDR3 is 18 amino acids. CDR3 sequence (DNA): TGTGCCAGCAGCCAAGATCGATCCACTAGCGGGGTCTCCTACGAGCAGTACTTC. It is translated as CASSQDRSTSGVSYEQYF. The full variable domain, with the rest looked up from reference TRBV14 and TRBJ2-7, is EAGVTQFPSHSVIEKGQTVTLRCDPISGHDNLYWYRRVMGKEIKFLLHFVKESKQDESGMPNNRFLAERTGGTYSTLKVQPAELEDSGVYFCASSQDRSTSGVSYEQYFGPGTRLTVT.

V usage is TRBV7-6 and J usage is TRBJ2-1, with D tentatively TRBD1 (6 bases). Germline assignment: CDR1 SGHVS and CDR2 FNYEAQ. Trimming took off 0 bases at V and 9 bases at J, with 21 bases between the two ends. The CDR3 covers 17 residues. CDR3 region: CASSLAVGDRRLGEQFF. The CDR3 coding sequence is TGTGCCAGCAGCTTAGCAGTTGGAGACAGGCGTTTAGGTGAGCAGTTCTTC.

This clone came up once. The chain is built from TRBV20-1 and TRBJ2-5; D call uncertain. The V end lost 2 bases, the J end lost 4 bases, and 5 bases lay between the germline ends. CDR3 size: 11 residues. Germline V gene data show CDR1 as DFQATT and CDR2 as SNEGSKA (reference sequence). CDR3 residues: CSARRPETQYF. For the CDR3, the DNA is TGCAGTGCTAGAAGGCCAGAGACCCAGTACTTC.

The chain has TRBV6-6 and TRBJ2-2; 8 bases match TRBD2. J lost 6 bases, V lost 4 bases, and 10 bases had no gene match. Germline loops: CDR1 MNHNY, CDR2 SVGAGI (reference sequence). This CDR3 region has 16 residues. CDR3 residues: CASSSFSGKEAGELFF. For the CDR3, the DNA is TGTGCCAGCAGTTCGTTTAGCGGGAAGGAGGCCGGGGAGCTGTTTTTT.

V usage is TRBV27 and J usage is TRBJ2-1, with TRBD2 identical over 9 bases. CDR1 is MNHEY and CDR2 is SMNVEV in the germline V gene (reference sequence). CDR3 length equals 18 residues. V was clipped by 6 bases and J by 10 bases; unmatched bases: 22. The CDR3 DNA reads TGTGCCAGCAGCCCAGCGGCCCTGGGTTGGGTAGCGGGAGACGAGCAGTTCTTC. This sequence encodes CASSPAALGWVAGDEQFF.

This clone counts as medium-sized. CDR3 sequence reads: CASSDLGQGRSYNEQFF. The CDR3, as DNA: TGTGCCAGCAGTGACCTAGGACAGGGAAGGTCCTACAATGAGCAGTTCTTC. The V gene is TRBV25-1, the J gene TRBJ2-1, with 8 bases that match TRBD1. CDR3 length: 17 amino acids. V dropped 3 bases and J dropped 1; count of bases not matched to a gene: 8. The germline V gene has CDR1 MGHDK and CDR2 SYGVNS.

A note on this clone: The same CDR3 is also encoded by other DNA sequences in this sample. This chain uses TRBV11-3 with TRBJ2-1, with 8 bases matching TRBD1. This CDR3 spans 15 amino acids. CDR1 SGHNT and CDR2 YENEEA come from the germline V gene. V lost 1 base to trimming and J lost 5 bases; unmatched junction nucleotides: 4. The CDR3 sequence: CASSLGQGADNEQFF. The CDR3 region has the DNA TGTGCCAGCAGCTTAGGGCAGGGGGCAGACAATGAGCAGTTCTTC.

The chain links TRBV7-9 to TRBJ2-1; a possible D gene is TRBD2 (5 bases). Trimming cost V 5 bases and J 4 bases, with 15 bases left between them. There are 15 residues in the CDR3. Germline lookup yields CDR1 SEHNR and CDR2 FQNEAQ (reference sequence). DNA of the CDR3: TGTGCCAGCAGCCAAAGGGTAGCGACTTACAATGAGCAGTTCTTC. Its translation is CASSQRVATYNEQFF.

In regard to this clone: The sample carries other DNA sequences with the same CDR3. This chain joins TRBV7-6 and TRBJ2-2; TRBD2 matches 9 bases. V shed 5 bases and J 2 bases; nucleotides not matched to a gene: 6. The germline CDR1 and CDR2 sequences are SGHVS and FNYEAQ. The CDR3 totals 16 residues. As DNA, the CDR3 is TGTGCCAGCAGCCTCCGACTAGCGGTTAACACCGGGGAGCTGTTTTTT. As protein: CASSLRLAVNTGELFF.

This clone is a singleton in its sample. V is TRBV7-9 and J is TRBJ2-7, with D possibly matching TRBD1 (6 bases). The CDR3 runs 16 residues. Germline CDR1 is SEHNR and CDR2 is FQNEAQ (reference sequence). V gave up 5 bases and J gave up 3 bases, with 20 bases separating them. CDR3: CASSVRQDASGYEQYF. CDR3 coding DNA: TGTGCCAGCAGCGTCCGACAGGACGCCTCCGGCTACGAGCAGTACTTC. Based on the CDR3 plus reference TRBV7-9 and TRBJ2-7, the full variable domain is DTGVSQNPRHKITKRGQNVTFRCDPISEHNRLYWYRQTLGQGPEFLTYFQNEAQLEKSRLLSDRFSAERPKGSFSTLEIQRTEQGDSAMYLCASSVRQDASGYEQYFGPGTRLTVT.

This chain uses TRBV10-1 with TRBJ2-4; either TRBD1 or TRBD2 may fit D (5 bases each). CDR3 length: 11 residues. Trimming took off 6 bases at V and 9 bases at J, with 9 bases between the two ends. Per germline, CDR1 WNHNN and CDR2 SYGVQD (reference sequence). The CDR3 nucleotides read TGCGCCAGCAGCGATGGGGGCATTCAGTACTTC. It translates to CASSDGGIQYF.